This paragraph covers one TCR beta chain sequence. Its antigen is not identified. It was CD45RO-negative cells, positively selected for CCR7, that made up naive CD8 cells, with terminally differentiated effector memory CD45RA+ cells excluded. This record comes from a study of shared clonotypes between healthy human individuals. The study's findings and limits: The study found about 5% of naive CD4 clonotypes shared across several donors.

The assay was immunoSEQ multiplex PCR, and TCRdb's table has in-frame clones only and misses some. The repertoire holds about 2.2 million clones, around 95% seen once, with approximately 1.6% in the top ten. The source is a young man in good health. Some clones in this sample may be carry-over from other donors' samples. The source material was naive CD8+ T cells from PBMCs.

The CDR3 loop is CASSLNRGGEKLFF. CDR3 in DNA: TGTGCCAGCAGCTTGAACAGGGGCGGTGAAAAACTGTTTTTT. V usage is TRBV5-4 and J usage is TRBJ1-4; 7 bases are a match to TRBD1. After removal of 1 base from V and 7 bases from J, the junction contained 4 bases not matched to a gene. CDR1 and CDR2 from the germline V gene are SGHNT and YYREEE (reference sequence). The CDR3 runs 14 residues.